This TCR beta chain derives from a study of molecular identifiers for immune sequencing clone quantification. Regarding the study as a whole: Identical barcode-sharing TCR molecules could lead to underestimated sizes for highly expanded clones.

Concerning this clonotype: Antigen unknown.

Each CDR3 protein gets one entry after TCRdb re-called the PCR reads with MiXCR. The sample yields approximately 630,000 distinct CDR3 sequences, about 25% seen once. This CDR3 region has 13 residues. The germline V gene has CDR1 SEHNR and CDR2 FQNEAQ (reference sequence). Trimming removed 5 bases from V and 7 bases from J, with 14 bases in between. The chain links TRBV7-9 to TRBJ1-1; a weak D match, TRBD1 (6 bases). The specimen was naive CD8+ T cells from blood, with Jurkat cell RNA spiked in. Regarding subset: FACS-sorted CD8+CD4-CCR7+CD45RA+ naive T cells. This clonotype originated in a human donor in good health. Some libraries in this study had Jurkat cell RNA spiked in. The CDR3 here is CASSEGGVIEAFF. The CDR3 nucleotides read TGTGCCAGCAGCGAGGGGGGGGTGATTGAAGCTTTCTTT.